This entry is about one T cell receptor (beta chain). What it binds is unknown. The CDR3 is made up of 14 amino acids. Looked up from germline, CDR1 is KGHSH and CDR2 is LQKENI. Trimming took 4 bases from V and 5 from J, leaving 12 bases between them. This sample was included in a study of neoadjuvant nivolumab and ipilimumab in lung cancer. Across the study: Patients got nivolumab 3 mg/kg on days 1, 15 and 29; combination added ipilimumab 1 mg/kg day 1.

Using immunoSEQ multiplex PCR, the repertoire was profiled, and TCRdb retains in-frame clones only, with some absent. The sample has about 38,000 clones; roughly 89% are singletons. Study outcomes and limitations: Pathologic regression was not significantly tied to TCR clonality. TCR receptors were sequenced in few samples. Only two of four nivolumab-treated tumors gained richness and clonality by surgery.

The specimen was peripheral blood, collected before neoadjuvant nivolumab, alone or with ipilimumab. The V and J genes are TRBV18 and TRBJ2-1, with TRBD1 as a possible D gene (6 bases). The source of this sequence is an adult with non-small cell lung cancer. This CDR3 is CASSLGDTHNEQFF. In DNA form, the CDR3 reads TGTGCCAGCTCACTGGGGGACACCCACAATGAGCAGTTCTTC.